These 31 T cell receptor beta chains share one sample of origin, sequenced in a study of cytomegalovirus exposure and HLA in healthy donors (dated 2017 in TCRdb). Libraries were made using the immunoSEQ multiplex PCR assay. A mixture of 60 forward primers for TCR Vbeta segments and 13 reverse primers for TCR Jbeta segments was used in the multiplex PCR. What TCRdb holds here is the immuneACCESS table cut down to in-frame rearrangements. Part of the clones is not present; checked against another copy, under half of the missing clones reflect an unresolved V gene, and the others are unexplained. In this sample the table shows 150,000 to 200,000 clones, 70% to 80% of which occur a single time. The ten largest clones capture roughly 1.6% of the sample. The source material was PBMCs. All receptors derive from a man between 35 and 55 years old in good health and CMV-seronegative.

This clone was observed a handful of times. This chain connects TRBV28 to TRBJ2-1, with 15 positions matching TRBD2. There are 18 residues in the CDR3. V dropped 7 bases and J dropped 0; count of bases not matched to a gene: 7. CDR1 MDHEN and CDR2 SYDVKM come from the germline V gene. The CDR3 sequence: CASISGTSGRISYNEQFF. The CDR3 DNA sequence: TGTGCCAGCATTTCGGGGACTAGCGGGAGGATCTCCTACAATGAGCAGTTCTTC.

Note on this clone: The junction differs from germline at one of its ends, possibly a read error. The rearrangement links TRBV5-6 to TRBJ2-4; TRBD2 is a possible D gene (5 bases). The germline gives CDR1 SGHDT, CDR2 YYEEEE. The CDR3 extends over 15 amino acids. This CDR3 is CASSLLGLAKNSQYF. The CDR3 DNA sequence: TGTGCCAGCAGCCTCCTTGGTCTAGCCAAAAACAGTCAGTACTTC.

J is TRBJ1-1 and V is TRBV27; 7 bases are a match to TRBD1. CDR3 size: 14 residues. CDR1 is MNHEY, CDR2 SMNVEV, per germline (reference sequence). Trimming removed 3 bases from V and 1 base from J; junction bases left unmatched: 2. CDR3 nucleotide sequence: TGTGCCAGCAGTTTTCCAGGGGGGAACACTGAAGCTTTCTTT. This codes for CASSFPGGNTEAFF.

This chain links TRBV30 with TRBJ2-7; the D gene is possibly TRBD2 (6 bases). The CDR3 has 13 amino acids. Germline V gene lookup returns CDR1 GTSNPN and CDR2 SVGIG (reference sequence). V lost 3 bases to trimming and J lost 8 bases, with 17 bases between them. CDR3 region: CAWSPGTGLKQYF. As DNA, the CDR3 is TGTGCCTGGAGCCCCGGGACTGGTCTCAAGCAGTACTTC.

This chain links TRBV7-2 with TRBJ2-5; TRBD1 aligns across 11 bases. Germline assignment: CDR1 SGHTA and CDR2 FQGNSA. V was pared by 6 bases and J by 3 bases, with 9 bases of the junction left unmatched. The CDR3 is 16 amino acids. The CDR3: CASRVPKGQGEETQYF. In DNA form, the CDR3 reads TGTGCCAGCAGGGTGCCGAAGGGACAGGGGGAAGAGACCCAGTACTTC.

V and J are TRBV7-2 and TRBJ2-7; TRBD2 aligns across 10 bases. V shed 5 bases and J 6 bases; nucleotides not matched to a gene: 4. Per the germline V gene, CDR1 is SGHTA and CDR2 is FQGNSA. The CDR3 contains 13 residues. In nucleotides, the CDR3 is TGTGCCAGCAGCCCCGGGACTAGCGTCGAGCAGTACGTC. Translated, it gives CASSPGTSVEQYV.

The chain links TRBV7-3 to TRBJ1-2; 9 bases are shared with TRBD1. Germline loops: CDR1 SGHTA, CDR2 FQGTGA. The length of the CDR3 is 16 residues. V was pared by 4 bases and J by 8 bases, with 14 bases of the junction left unmatched. Written as DNA, the CDR3 is TGTGCCAGCAGCTCCAACCAACCCGGGACAGGGTCCGGCTACACCTTC. Translation: CASSSNQPGTGSGYTF.

The chain links TRBV11-3 to TRBJ2-1, with D uncertain. Looked up from germline, CDR1 is SGHNT and CDR2 is YENEEA. The CDR3 totals 12 residues. V lost 1 base, J lost 5 bases, and 3 bases lay in between. The CDR3 loop reads CASSLAHNEQFF. The CDR3 region has the DNA TGTGCCAGCAGCTTAGCTCACAATGAGCAGTTCTTC. The full variable domain, in which reference TRBV11-3 and TRBJ2-1 provide the parts outside the CDR3, is EAGVVQSPRYKIIEKKQPVAFWCNPISGHNTLYWYLQNLGQGPELLIRYENEEAVDDSQLPKDRFSAERLKGVDSTLKIQPAELGDSAVYLCASSLAHNEQFFGPGTRLTVL.

The gene calls are TRBV11-1 and TRBJ2-2, with D tentatively TRBD1 (5 bases). The V and J ends lost 3 bases and 4 bases respectively, with 12 bases between them. Germline V gene lookup returns CDR1 SGHAT and CDR2 FQDESV (reference sequence). There are 15 residues in the CDR3. The CDR3 DNA is TGTGCCAGCAGCTTTGGTGGGGCGGTCACCGGGGAGCTGTTTTTT. Its protein product is CASSFGGAVTGELFF.

This clone was observed once. The chain is built from TRBV28 and TRBJ2-7; a weak D match, TRBD1 (6 bases). Germline assignment: CDR1 MDHEN and CDR2 SYDVKM. V lost 2 bases, J lost 2 bases, and 10 bases lay in between. The length of the CDR3 is 14 residues. The CDR3 DNA follows: TGTGCCAGCAGTTTAAGCAGGGGCGCCTACGAGCAGTACTTC. Translated: CASSLSRGAYEQYF.

The chain has TRBV6-6 and TRBJ1-2, with D perhaps matching TRBD1 (5 bases). The V gene's germline CDR1 is MNHNY and CDR2 SVGAGI (reference sequence). The V end lost 7 bases, the J end lost 3 bases, and 21 bases lay between the germline ends. CDR3 size: 16 residues. The CDR3 sequence: CASTHFTVRGDYGYTF. CDR3 DNA sequence: TGTGCCAGCACCCACTTCACGGTCCGGGGGGACTATGGCTACACCTTC.

This chain's CDR3 is CASSPGPGGQPQHF. The CDR3 DNA sequence: TGCGCCAGCAGCCCGGGCCCAGGGGGCCAGCCCCAGCATTTT. The chain joins TRBV5-1 to TRBJ1-5; the match to TRBD1 covers 8 bases. This CDR3 contains 14 residues. V trimming: 4 bases; J trimming: 7 bases; junction bases outside the gene matches: 7. Germline lookup yields CDR1 SGHRS and CDR2 YFSETQ.

V and J are TRBV6-1 and TRBJ1-2; no firm D call. The germline CDR1 and CDR2 sequences are MNHNS and SASEGT. Trimming shortened V by 8 bases and J by 0 bases, and 16 bases separated the two germline ends. This CDR3 is built from 15 residues. The CDR3 protein is CASGEYGRPNYGYTF. The CDR3 DNA sequence: TGTGCCAGCGGGGAGTATGGACGGCCTAACTATGGCTACACCTTC.

This sequence joins TRBV19 and TRBJ2-5, with a weak D call TRBD2 (7 bases). The germline V gene encodes CDR1 LNHDA and CDR2 SQIVND (reference sequence). CDR3 length: 18 amino acids. The V gene lost 5 bases and the J gene lost 4 bases, with 26 bases spanning the gap. The CDR3 spells CASSLNSLRGGVGETQYF. As DNA, the CDR3 is TGTGCCAGTAGTTTAAACTCTTTGCGCGGGGGCGTGGGAGAGACCCAGTACTTC.

The chain links TRBV2 to TRBJ1-5; no clear D gene. The CDR3 covers 15 residues. Germline values: CDR1 SNHLY, CDR2 FYNNEI. The germline V and J ends were trimmed by 6 bases and 2 bases, with 14 bases remaining between them. In DNA form, the CDR3 reads TGTGCCAGCAGGCAACACCAGAGGGGCAATCAGCCCCAGCATTTT. It specifies CASRQHQRGNQPQHF.

In its sample, this clone was seen once. In DNA form, the CDR3 reads TGCAGCGTTGAAGACACAGGGGGCGGCGGCTACACCTTC. Translation gives CSVEDTGGGGYTF. The chain combines TRBV29-1 with TRBJ1-2, with 9 nucleotides matching TRBD1. CDR1 SQVTM and CDR2 ANQGSEA come from the germline V gene. Trimming removed 0 bases from V and 8 bases from J; junction bases left unmatched: 4. This CDR3 comprises 13 residues.

The chain combines TRBV6-1 with TRBJ2-1; 8 positions agree with TRBD1. This CDR3 is built from 15 residues. Per germline, CDR1 MNHNS and CDR2 SASEGT. Trimming cost V 2 bases and J 8 bases; bases outside gene matches: 8. CDR3 sequence (DNA): TGTGCCAGCAGTGAATATACGACAGGGGTCCATGAGCAGTTCTTC. This encodes CASSEYTTGVHEQFF.

This sequence joins TRBV7-2 and TRBJ2-4; maybe TRBD1 (6 bases). This CDR3 region has 14 residues. In germline, CDR1 is SGHTA, CDR2 FQGNSA. V was pared by 4 bases and J by 12 bases, with 19 bases between. CDR3 nucleotide sequence: TGTGCCAGCAGCTCCGTAACTAGGAAGGACAGTCAGTACTTC. Its translation is CASSSVTRKDSQYF.

This chain connects TRBV11-3 to TRBJ2-1, with 7 bases matching TRBD1. From germline, CDR1 is SGHNT and CDR2 YENEEA. The CDR3 totals 14 residues. With 1 base clipped from V and 12 bases from J, the junction kept 9 bases outside the gene matches. CDR3 region: CASSLGGTEDVQFF. As DNA, the CDR3 is TGTGCCAGCAGCTTAGGTGGGACAGAGGACGTGCAGTTCTTC.

V is TRBV7-2 and J is TRBJ1-2; D gene ambiguous. The CDR3 covers 15 residues. Deletions cut 1 base from V and 2 bases from J, with 11 bases between. Germline V gene sequence: CDR1 SGHTA, CDR2 FQGNSA. The CDR3 nucleotides read TGTGCCAGCAGCTTAGACGACGGGGTCAACTATGGCTACACCTTC. Protein product: CASSLDDGVNYGYTF.

This clone was found a few times. The chain has TRBV18 and TRBJ2-1; 12 bases are shared with TRBD2. This CDR3 is built from 17 residues. Germline V gene lookup returns CDR1 KGHSH and CDR2 LQKENI. J lost 4 bases, V lost 4 bases, and 8 bases had no gene match. The CDR3: CASSLLTSGSYYNEQFF. The CDR3 bases are TGTGCCAGCTCACTCTTGACTAGCGGGAGTTATTACAATGAGCAGTTCTTC.

This chain connects TRBV28 to TRBJ2-7; 9 bases are a match to TRBD1. This CDR3 is built from 14 residues. The J segment lost 3 bases and the V segment lost 3 bases, leaving 3 bases of the junction unmatched. CDR1 is MDHEN and CDR2 is SYDVKM in the germline V gene. The DNA for the CDR3 is TGTGCCAGCAGTTTGGGACAGGGATACTACGAGCAGTACTTC. As protein: CASSLGQGYYEQYF.

The chain joins TRBV7-3 to TRBJ2-2, with 8 positions matching TRBD1. This CDR3 contains 16 residues. CDR1 SGHTA and CDR2 FQGTGA come from the germline V gene. Trimming took 5 bases from V and 1 from J; bases not matched to a gene: 6. The CDR3 is CASSPRDRRNTGELFF. CDR3 bases: TGTGCCAGCAGCCCCCGGGACAGGCGGAACACCGGGGAGCTGTTTTTT. Looking up the rest from reference TRBV7-3 and TRBJ2-2 gives the full variable domain: GAGVSQTPSNKVTEKGKYVELRCDPISGHTALYWYRQSLGQGPEFLIYFQGTGAADDSGLPNDRFFAVRPEGSVSTLKIQRTERGDSAVYLCASSPRDRRNTGELFFGEGSRLTVL.

The J gene is TRBJ1-2, the V gene TRBV15, with a tentative D call TRBD1 (5 bases). The length of the CDR3 is 12 residues. V was trimmed by 1 base and J by 8 bases, leaving 8 bases between them. CDR1 is LNHNV and CDR2 is YYDKDF in the germline V gene (reference sequence). CDR3 in DNA: TGTGCCACCAGCAGAGGGGAGGGGGGCTACACCTTC. It translates to CATSRGEGGYTF.

This chain uses TRBV5-1 with TRBJ1-1, with TRBD1 as a possible D gene (5 bases). The CDR3 consists of 14 residues. V shed 4 bases and J shed 2 bases, with 12 bases lying between them. Germline V gene data show CDR1 as SGHRS and CDR2 as YFSETQ. The CDR3 region has the DNA TGCGCCAGCAGCCCAGGACAATCCAACACTGAAGCTTTCTTT. Translating gives CASSPGQSNTEAFF.

CDR3 nucleotide sequence: TGTGCCAGCAGTCTGCGGCCAGATACGCAGTATTTT. Protein product: CASSLRPDTQYF. V and J are TRBV5-6 and TRBJ2-3; D is unresolved. From germline, CDR1 is SGHDT and CDR2 YYEEEE. This CDR3 region has 12 residues. Trimming left V 5 bases short and J 4 bases short, with 8 bases between. The full variable domain, with the rest looked up from reference TRBV5-6 and TRBJ2-3, is DAGVTQSPTHLIKTRGQQVTLRCSPKSGHDTVSWYQQALGQGPQFIFQYYEEEERQRGNFPDRFSGHQFPNYSSELNVNALLLGDSALYLCASSLRPDTQYFGPGTRLTVL.

V is TRBV6-1 and J is TRBJ2-1; possibly TRBD1 for D (6 bases). CDR3 length: 15 amino acids. The V and J ends lost 8 bases and 8 bases respectively, with 22 bases between them. The V gene's germline CDR1 is MNHNS and CDR2 SASEGT. The chain's CDR3 is CASGGLRGSRHEQFF. The CDR3 DNA reads TGTGCCAGCGGGGGCTTAAGAGGGAGTCGCCATGAGCAGTTCTTC.

V usage is TRBV19 and J usage is TRBJ1-2, with D unclear. The CDR3 has 13 amino acids. V gave up 3 bases and J gave up 4 bases, with 9 bases separating them. Germline lookup yields CDR1 LNHDA and CDR2 SQIVND (reference sequence). The CDR3 DNA follows: TGTGCCAGTAGTATGGGCCGGGGCTATGGCTACACCTTC. Translation gives CASSMGRGYGYTF.

The rearrangement links TRBV19 to TRBJ1-1, with D unresolved. V was trimmed by 0 bases and J by 4 bases, leaving 6 bases between them. The CDR3 is made up of 13 amino acids. The germline CDR1 and CDR2 sequences are LNHDA and SQIVND (reference sequence). In DNA form, the CDR3 reads TGTGCCAGTAGTATAGATCGAGGCACTGAAGCTTTCTTT. This gives the protein CASSIDRGTEAFF.

The chain employs TRBV30 and TRBJ2-5, with D possibly being TRBD2 (5 bases). The germline V and J ends were trimmed by 2 bases and 0 bases, with 10 bases remaining between them. CDR1 is GTSNPN and CDR2 is SVGIG in the germline V gene (reference sequence). This CDR3 has 14 amino acids. The CDR3 region has the DNA TGTGCCTGGAGTTCGGGAACGTACCAAGAGACCCAGTACTTC. Amino acid sequence: CAWSSGTYQETQYF.

The chain has TRBV5-1 and TRBJ1-1; D gene ambiguous. The germline V and J ends were trimmed by 5 bases and 2 bases, with 10 bases remaining between them. The CDR3 contains 13 residues. Germline V gives CDR1 SGHRS, CDR2 YFSETQ. CDR3 amino acids: CASRGRYNTEAFF. Here the CDR3 DNA reads TGCGCCAGCAGGGGCAGGTATAACACTGAAGCTTTCTTT.